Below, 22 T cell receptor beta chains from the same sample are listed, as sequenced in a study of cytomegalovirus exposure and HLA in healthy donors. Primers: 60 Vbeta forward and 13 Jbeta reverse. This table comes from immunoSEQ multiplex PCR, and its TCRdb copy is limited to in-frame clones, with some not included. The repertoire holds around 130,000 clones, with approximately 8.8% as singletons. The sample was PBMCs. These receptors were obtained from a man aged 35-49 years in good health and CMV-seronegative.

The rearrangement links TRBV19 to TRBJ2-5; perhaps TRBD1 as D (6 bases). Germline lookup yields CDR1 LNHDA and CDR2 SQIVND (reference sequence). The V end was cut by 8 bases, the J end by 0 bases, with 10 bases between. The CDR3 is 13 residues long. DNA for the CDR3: TGTGCCAGTTCGCAGGGGTACCAAGAGACCCAGTACTTC. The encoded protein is CASSQGYQETQYF.

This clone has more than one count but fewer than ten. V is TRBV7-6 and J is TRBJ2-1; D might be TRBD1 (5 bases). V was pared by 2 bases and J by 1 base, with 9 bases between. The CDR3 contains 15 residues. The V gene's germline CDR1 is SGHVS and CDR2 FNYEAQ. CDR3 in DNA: TGTGCCAGCAGCTTAAGGGGAATTTCCTACAATGAGCAGTTCTTC. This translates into CASSLRGISYNEQFF. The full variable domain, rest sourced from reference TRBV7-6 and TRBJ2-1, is GAGVSQSPRYKVTKRGQDVALRCDPISGHVSLYWYRQALGQGPEFLTYFNYEAQQDKSGLPNDRFSAERPEGSISTLTIQRTEQRDSAMYRCASSLRGISYNEQFFGPGTRLTVL.

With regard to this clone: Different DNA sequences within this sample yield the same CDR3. The DNA of the CDR3 is TGTGCCAGCAGCCCAGCGGGGGGCAGCACAGATACGCAGTATTTT. Its protein product is CASSPAGGSTDTQYF. V is TRBV9 and J is TRBJ2-3; TRBD2 aligns across 9 bases. Per the germline V gene, CDR1 is SGDLS and CDR2 is YYNGEE. This CDR3 has 15 residues. With 4 bases clipped from V and 0 bases from J, the junction kept 3 bases outside the gene matches.

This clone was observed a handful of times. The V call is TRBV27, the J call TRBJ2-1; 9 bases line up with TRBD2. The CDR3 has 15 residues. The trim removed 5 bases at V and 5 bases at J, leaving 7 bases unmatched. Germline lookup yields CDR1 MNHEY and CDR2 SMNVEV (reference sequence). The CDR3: CASSPTPSGDNEQFF. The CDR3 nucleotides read TGTGCCAGCAGTCCCACCCCTAGCGGGGACAATGAGCAGTTCTTC.

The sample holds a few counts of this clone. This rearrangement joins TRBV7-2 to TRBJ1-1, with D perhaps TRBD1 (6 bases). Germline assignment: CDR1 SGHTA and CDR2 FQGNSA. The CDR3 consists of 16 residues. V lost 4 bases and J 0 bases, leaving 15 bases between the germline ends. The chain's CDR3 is CASSSQGSPLNTEAFF. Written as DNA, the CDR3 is TGTGCCAGCAGCTCGCAGGGGTCTCCATTGAACACTGAAGCTTTCTTT.

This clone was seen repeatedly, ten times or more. The CDR3 nucleotides are TGTGCCAGCAGAAAGGCAGGGAGCAATCAGCCCCAGCATTTT. It is translated as CASRKAGSNQPQHF. V and J are TRBV27 and TRBJ1-5, with D perhaps TRBD1 (5 bases). Looked up from germline, CDR1 is MNHEY and CDR2 is SMNVEV (reference sequence). This CDR3 spans 14 amino acids. V lost 6 bases and J 1 base, leaving 10 bases between the germline ends.

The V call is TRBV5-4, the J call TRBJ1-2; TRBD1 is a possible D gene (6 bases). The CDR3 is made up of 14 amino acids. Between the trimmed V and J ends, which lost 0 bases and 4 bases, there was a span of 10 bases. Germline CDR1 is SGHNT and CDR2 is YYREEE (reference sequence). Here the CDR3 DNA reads TGTGCCAGCAGCTTGGCCAGGGGTAGCTATGGCTACACCTTC. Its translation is CASSLARGSYGYTF.

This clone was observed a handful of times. CDR3 DNA: TGTGCCAGCAGCCAAGGGGCGGGGTTTACCGGGGAGCTGTTTTTT. Amino acids: CASSQGAGFTGELFF. The V and J genes are TRBV4-2 and TRBJ2-2; TRBD2 might be the D (6 bases). Germline V gene sequence: CDR1 LGHNA, CDR2 YNFKEQ. The CDR3 extends over 15 amino acids. Trimming shortened V by 1 base and J by 5 bases, and 11 bases separated the two germline ends.

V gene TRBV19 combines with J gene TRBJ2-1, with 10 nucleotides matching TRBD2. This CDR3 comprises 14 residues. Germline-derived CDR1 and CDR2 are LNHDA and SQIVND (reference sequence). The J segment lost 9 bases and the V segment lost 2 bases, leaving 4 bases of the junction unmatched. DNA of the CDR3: TGTGCCAGTAGTATAAAAAGCGGGGGGGGTGAGCAGTTCTTC. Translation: CASSIKSGGGEQFF.

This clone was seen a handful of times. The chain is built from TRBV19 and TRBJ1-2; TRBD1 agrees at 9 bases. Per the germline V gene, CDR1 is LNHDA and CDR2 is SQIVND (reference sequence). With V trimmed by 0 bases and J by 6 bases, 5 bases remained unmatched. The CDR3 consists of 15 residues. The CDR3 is CASSIDRTGVNGYTF. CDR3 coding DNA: TGTGCCAGTAGTATAGACCGGACAGGGGTAAATGGCTACACCTTC.

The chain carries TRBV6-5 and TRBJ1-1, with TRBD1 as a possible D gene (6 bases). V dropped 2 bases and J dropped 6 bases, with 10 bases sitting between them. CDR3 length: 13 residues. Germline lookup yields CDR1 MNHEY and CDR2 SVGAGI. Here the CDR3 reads CASSYGRGAEAFF. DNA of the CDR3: TGTGCCAGCAGTTACGGCAGGGGAGCTGAAGCTTTCTTT.

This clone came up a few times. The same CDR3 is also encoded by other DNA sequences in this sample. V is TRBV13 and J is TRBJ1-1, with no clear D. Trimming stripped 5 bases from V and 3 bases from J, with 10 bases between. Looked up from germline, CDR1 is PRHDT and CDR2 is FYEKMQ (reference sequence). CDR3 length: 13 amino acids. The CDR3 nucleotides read TGTGCCAGCAGCCCCCTCATAGACACTGAAGCTTTCTTT. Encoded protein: CASSPLIDTEAFF.

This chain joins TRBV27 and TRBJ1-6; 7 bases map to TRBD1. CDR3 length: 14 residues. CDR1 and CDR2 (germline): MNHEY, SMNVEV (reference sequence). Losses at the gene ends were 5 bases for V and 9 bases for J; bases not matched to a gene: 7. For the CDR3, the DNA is TGTGCCAGCAGTGTCGGGACAGCATTTTCACCCCTCCACTTT. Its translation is CASSVGTAFSPLHF.

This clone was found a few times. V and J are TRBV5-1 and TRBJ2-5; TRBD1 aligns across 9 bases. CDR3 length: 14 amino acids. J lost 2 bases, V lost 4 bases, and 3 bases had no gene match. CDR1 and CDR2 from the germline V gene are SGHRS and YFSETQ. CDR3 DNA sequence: TGCGCCAGCAGCGGACAGGGGCAACAAGAGACCCAGTACTTC. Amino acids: CASSGQGQQETQYF.

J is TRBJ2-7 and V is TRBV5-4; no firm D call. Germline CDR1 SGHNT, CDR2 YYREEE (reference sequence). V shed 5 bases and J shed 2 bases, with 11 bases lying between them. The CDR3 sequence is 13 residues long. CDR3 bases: TGTGCCAGCAGTGGGCAGCCAGCCTACGAGCAGTACTTC. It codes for CASSGQPAYEQYF.

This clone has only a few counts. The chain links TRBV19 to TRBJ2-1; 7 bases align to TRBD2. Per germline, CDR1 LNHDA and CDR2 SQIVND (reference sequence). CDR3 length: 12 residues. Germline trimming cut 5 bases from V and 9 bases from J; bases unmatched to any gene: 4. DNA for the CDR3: TGTGCCAGTAGTCGGCGGGGGAGTGAGCAGTTCTTC. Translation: CASSRRGSEQFF.

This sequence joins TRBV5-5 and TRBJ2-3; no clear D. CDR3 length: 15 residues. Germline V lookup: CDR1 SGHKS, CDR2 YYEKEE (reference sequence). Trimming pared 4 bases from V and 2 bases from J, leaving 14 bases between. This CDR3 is CASSPVRRPTDTQYF. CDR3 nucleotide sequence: TGTGCCAGCAGCCCCGTGAGGCGACCCACAGATACGCAGTATTTT.

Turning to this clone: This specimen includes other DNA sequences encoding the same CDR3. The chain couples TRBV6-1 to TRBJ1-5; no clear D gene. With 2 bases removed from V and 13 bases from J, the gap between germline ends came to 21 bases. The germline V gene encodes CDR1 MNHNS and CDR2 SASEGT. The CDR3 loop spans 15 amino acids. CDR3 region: CASSELHGSNQLQHF. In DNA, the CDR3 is TGTGCCAGCAGTGAACTCCACGGTAGCAATCAGCTGCAGCATTTT.

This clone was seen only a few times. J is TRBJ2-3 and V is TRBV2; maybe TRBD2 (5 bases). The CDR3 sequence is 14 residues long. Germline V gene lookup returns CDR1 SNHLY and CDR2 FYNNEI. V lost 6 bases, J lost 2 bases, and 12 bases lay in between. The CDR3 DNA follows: TGTGCCAGCAGAGTCAGCGGAATCACAGATACGCAGTATTTT. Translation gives CASRVSGITDTQYF.

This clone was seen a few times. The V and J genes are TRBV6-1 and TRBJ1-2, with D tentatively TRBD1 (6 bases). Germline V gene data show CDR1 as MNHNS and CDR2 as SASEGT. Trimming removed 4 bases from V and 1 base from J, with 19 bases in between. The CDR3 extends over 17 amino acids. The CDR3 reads CASSVRDTRVYNYGYTF. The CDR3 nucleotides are TGTGCCAGCAGTGTCCGGGACACGAGGGTCTATAACTATGGCTACACCTTC.

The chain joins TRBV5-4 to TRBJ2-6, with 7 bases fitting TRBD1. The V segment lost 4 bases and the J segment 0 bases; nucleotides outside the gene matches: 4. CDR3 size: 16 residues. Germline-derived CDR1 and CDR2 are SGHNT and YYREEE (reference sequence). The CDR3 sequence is CASSRGQDSGANVLTF. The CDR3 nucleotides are TGTGCCAGCAGCCGCGGACAGGACTCTGGGGCCAACGTCCTGACTTTC.

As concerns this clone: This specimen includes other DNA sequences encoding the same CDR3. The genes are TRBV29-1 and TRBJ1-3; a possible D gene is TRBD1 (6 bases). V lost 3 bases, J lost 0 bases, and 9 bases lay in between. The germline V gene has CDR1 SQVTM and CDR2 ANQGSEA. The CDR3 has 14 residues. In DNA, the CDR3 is TGCAGCGTTGAGACAGGTGGCTCTGGAAACACCATATATTTT. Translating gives CSVETGGSGNTIYF.